This is a list of T cell receptor beta chains from one sample in a study of molecular identifiers for immune sequencing clone quantification. TCRdb reprocessed the PCR reads with MiXCR, giving one entry per CDR3 protein. The sample includes approximately 500,000 distinct CDR3 sequences, around 23% seen only once; the top ten take around 0.78%. Sequencing was done on a sample of naive CD8+ T cells from blood, with Jurkat cell RNA spiked in. Source of these receptors: a human donor in good health. Some libraries in this study had Jurkat cell RNA spiked in. Both conserved end residues are part of each CDR3. The D gene is left open where the match is weak. Some rows mark clone size as missing; the rest say once, few, many or name a class of expanded clone.

d_call j_call clone_size v_call cdr3_nt cdr3_aa
NA TRBJ2-3 few TRBV9 TGTGCCAGCAGCCACGCCCGCGGAGCACATGGGGCAGATACGCAGTATTTT CASSHARGAHGADTQYF
NA TRBJ1-5 few TRBV28 TGTGCCAGCAGTCCCCCCCCCTTACAACAATACAGGGAGCAGCCCCAGCATTTT CASSPPPLQQYREQPQHF
NA TRBJ1-5 NA TRBV19 TGTGCCACAGCTCCCACGACGGGGGTCCAGCCCCAGCATTTT CATAPTTGVQPQHF
NA TRBJ2-4 few TRBV11-2 TGTGCCAGCAGCTTATGGTCTCCGGGGGCGCGGGAAAACATTCAGTACTTC CASSLWSPGARENIQYF
TRBD2 TRBJ2-7 NA TRBV7-2 TGTGCCAGCAGCTTGGAGGACGGACCGGGACTAGCGGGGACAACCTACGAGCAGTACTTC CASSLEDGPGLAGTTYEQYF
TRBD2 TRBJ2-7 NA TRBV9 TGTGCCAGCAGCCCCTCCGGCGGCGGGGGGTACGAGCAGTACTTC CASSPSGGGGYEQYF
NA TRBJ1-5 many TRBV7-2 TGTGCCAGCAGCTCCTTACAGGGTCTGGGTGAGGCCCAGCATTTT CASSSLQGLGEAQHF
TRBD1 TRBJ1-1 many TRBV6-5 TGTGCCAGCAGTTATTGGCAGGGGGAAACTGAAGCTTTCTTT CASSYWQGETEAFF
TRBD1 TRBJ1-4 NA TRBV27 TGTGCCAGCAGTTTTGGACAGGGGCAAAAACTGTTTTTT CASSFGQGQKLFF
NA TRBJ2-7 NA TRBV29-1 TGCAGCGTTCTAGAAAACTCCTACGAGCAGTACTTC CSVLENSYEQYF
NA TRBJ1-1 NA TRBV30 TGTGCCTGGAGTGTTACGCGGAACACTGAAGCTTTCTTT CAWSVTRNTEAFF
NA TRBJ2-2 few TRBV6-2/TRBV6-3 TGTGCCAGTCTGGTCCCGACCGGGGAGCTGTTTTTT CASLVPTGELFF
NA TRBJ2-7 few TRBV5-4 TGTGCCAGCAGCGCATCACCCGGGGCCTACGAGCAGTACTTC CASSASPGAYEQYF
TRBD2 TRBJ2-3 NA TRBV20-1 TGCAGTGCCCAGCCCCTAGCGGGGGGTAGGGTAGATACGCAGTATTTT CSAQPLAGGRVDTQYF
NA TRBJ1-1 many TRBV7-9 TGTGCCAGCAGCACCGGGGCGAATGAAGCTTTCTTT CASSTGANEAFF
TRBD1 TRBJ1-1 NA TRBV28 TGTGCCAGCAGTTTTTCTTTAGGGACAGAGGGAGTAGGGAACACTGAAGCTTTCTTT CASSFSLGTEGVGNTEAFF
NA TRBJ2-1 NA TRBV7-2 TGTACCAGCAGGCCATTTGGCGGGGAGTACAATGAGCAGTTCTTC CTSRPFGGEYNEQFF
TRBD1 TRBJ2-7 many TRBV4-3 TGCGCCAGCAGCCATGCTCGGACAGGGGGCGGTGAGCAGTACTTC CASSHARTGGGEQYF
TRBD2 TRBJ2-3 NA TRBV5-5 TGTGCCAGCAGCTTTGGGGAGGGGTCTAGCACAGATACGCAGTATTTT CASSFGEGSSTDTQYF
NA TRBJ2-3 many TRBV29-1 TGCAGCGTTGAAGAAGGATTGGCAGATACGCAGTATTTT CSVEEGLADTQYF
NA TRBJ2-4 NA TRBV6-2/TRBV6-3 TGTGCCAGCACCTACGGAGGGGAAAACATTCAGTACTTC CASTYGGENIQYF
TRBD2 TRBJ2-1 few TRBV4-1 TGCGCCAGCAGCCCATCTAGCGGGAGCTACAATGAGCAGTTCTTC CASSPSSGSYNEQFF
TRBD1 TRBJ2-7 few TRBV7-9 TGTGCCAGCAGCTTACGACAGGGGGTGAAGTACGAGCAGTACTTC CASSLRQGVKYEQYF
NA TRBJ1-1 many TRBV6-2/TRBV6-3 TGTGCCAGCAGCTTAGTAAGCACTGAAGCTTTCTTT CASSLVSTEAFF
TRBD1 TRBJ1-2 few TRBV7-9 TGTGCCAGCAGCTTAACCGGGACAGGAGCTAACTATGGCTACACCTTC CASSLTGTGANYGYTF
NA TRBJ2-7 NA TRBV6-5 TGTGCCAGCGGTTACTCTTTAACCGGGCCGGTGTACGAGCAGTACTTC CASGYSLTGPVYEQYF
NA TRBJ2-2 many TRBV29-1 TGCAGCGTTGAAGAGGGGGCAGGCACCGGGGAGCTGTTTTTT CSVEEGAGTGELFF
TRBD1 TRBJ2-5 few TRBV12-3/TRBV12-4 TGTGCCTGCAGTCTGACAGGGCAAGAGACCCAGTACTTC CACSLTGQETQYF
TRBD1 TRBJ1-1 few TRBV27 TGTGCCAGCAGTTTACGGGACAGGGGGCGCGGGATGGACACTGAAGCTTTCTTT CASSLRDRGRGMDTEAFF
NA TRBJ2-7 NA TRBV12-3/TRBV12-4 TGTGCCAGCAGCACAACGTACGAGCAGTGCTTC CASSTTYEQCF
NA TRBJ1-1 many TRBV7-9 TGTTGTGTAGAATACACTGAAGCTTTCTTT CCVEYTEAFF
NA TRBJ2-7 few TRBV5-8 TGTGCCAGCAGGCCCTCCGGGGCCTACGAGCAGTACTTC CASRPSGAYEQYF
NA TRBJ2-1 many TRBV7-8 TGTGCCAGCAGCTATGACAATGAGCAGTTCTTC CASSYDNEQFF
NA TRBJ2-1 NA TRBV11-3 TGTGCCAGCAGCTCCATCGACAATGAGCAGTTCTTC CASSSIDNEQFF
NA TRBJ1-5 many TRBV5-1 TGCGCCAGCAGCTTGCTCGGGTATCAGCCCCAGCATTTT CASSLLGYQPQHF
NA TRBJ2-1 few TRBV20-1 TGCAGTGCTAGAGATGTGATGGTTGAGCAGTTCTTC CSARDVMVEQFF
NA TRBJ2-1 few TRBV19 TGTGCCAGTAGTATGGGCGGGTGGTCCCACAATGAGCAGTTCTTC CASSMGGWSHNEQFF
NA TRBJ2-5 NA TRBV13 TGTGCCAGCAGCCCTATGAACCAAGCGACCCAGTACTTC CASSPMNQATQYF
TRBD1 TRBJ2-5 few TRBV7-9 TGTGCCAGCAGCAATAGGGACAGCCAAGAGACCCAGTACTTC CASSNRDSQETQYF
NA TRBJ2-7 NA TRBV5-6 TGTGCCAGCAGCTCGATTCCTCCTGAGCAGTACTTC CASSSIPPEQYF
NA TRBJ1-1 few TRBV7-9 TGTGCCAGCAGCCCCGGGGCCGGGGACGCTTTCTTT CASSPGAGDAFF
TRBD1 TRBJ2-1 NA TRBV19 TGTGCCAGTAGTCTAAGGACAGGGGAGGTCAATGAGCAGTTCTTC CASSLRTGEVNEQFF
NA TRBJ2-6 few TRBV27 TGTGCCAGCAGTTTATTAGCCTCTGGGGCCAACGTCCTGACTTTC CASSLLASGANVLTF
NA TRBJ1-5 NA TRBV12-3/TRBV12-4 TGTGCCAGCAGGCAATCGACAGGAAGCAATCAGCGCCAGCATTTT CASRQSTGSNQRQHF
TRBD1 TRBJ1-2 NA TRBV9 TGTGCCAGCAGCCCCGCACAGGGGACTGGCTACACCTTC CASSPAQGTGYTF
TRBD2 TRBJ2-6 many TRBV7-6 TGTGCCAGCACAACAACCGGGACTAGCGGTCGTGGGGCCAACGTCCTGACTTTC CASTTTGTSGRGANVLTF
TRBD2 TRBJ2-7 few TRBV4-3 TGCGCCAGCAGCCAAGCTTGGCGGGGGAGCTCCTACGAGCAGTACTTC CASSQAWRGSSYEQYF
NA TRBJ2-7 NA TRBV13 TGTGCCAGCAGCTTAGTTGGTAGCGGAGATGCCTACGAGCGGTACTTC CASSLVGSGDAYERYF
TRBD2 TRBJ2-2 NA TRBV6-2/TRBV6-3 TGTGCCAGCATTACCCCGTCGTCCCTTAGCGGGAGATGGACCGGGGAGCTGTTTTTT CASITPSSLSGRWTGELFF
TRBD2 TRBJ2-1 few TRBV5-1 TGCGCCAGCAGCTTTACTAGCGGGAGCCCCAATGAGCAGTTCTTC CASSFTSGSPNEQFF
TRBD1 TRBJ2-3 few TRBV19 TGTGCCAGTAGTATGAGACAGGGTTTAGATACGCAGTATTTT CASSMRQGLDTQYF
NA TRBJ2-7 few TRBV14 TGTGCCAGCAGCCGTGATATAAACTCCTACGAGCAGTACTTC CASSRDINSYEQYF
TRBD1 TRBJ2-5 NA TRBV30 TGTGCCTGGAGTGGGACAGGGACCCAGTACTTC CAWSGTGTQYF
NA TRBJ1-1 many TRBV30 TGTGCCTGGAGTGTAATGGAAGCTGAAGCTTTCTTT CAWSVMEAEAFF
TRBD1 TRBJ2-1 many TRBV29-1 TGCAGCATTAAAGCCGGAGAGGGGGCGGATGAGCAGTTCTTC CSIKAGEGADEQFF
NA TRBJ1-1 NA TRBV27 TGTGCCAGCAGTTTCTTTCGTACAGGCGAAGCTTTCTTT CASSFFRTGEAFF
NA TRBJ1-1 NA TRBV6-2/TRBV6-3 TGTGCCAGCCGCCCTACAGTAATGAACACTGAAGCTTTCTTT CASRPTVMNTEAFF
NA TRBJ1-1 NA TRBV4-1 TGCGCCAGCAGCCCAGGACCTCGCCTCACAAACACTGAAGCTTTCTTT CASSPGPRLTNTEAFF
TRBD2 TRBJ2-7 few TRBV24-1 TGTGCCACCGCCGCTAGCGGGAGGGCCCCCTACGAGCAGTACTTC CATAASGRAPYEQYF